Listed here are 30 T cell receptor beta chains from one sample, sequenced in a study of T cells after yellow fever vaccination. TCRdb re-derived calls from the 5' RACE reads in MiXCR, one entry per CDR3 protein. This sample carries about 360,000 distinct CDR3 sequences, about 6.2% of them seen once, and the ten largest clones take 15%. The sequencing here drew on PBMCs, taken 5 days after the yellow fever booster vaccination. The receptors here all came from a man aged 25-45 years who received the YFV17D yellow fever vaccine.

This chain joins TRBV18 and TRBJ2-1, with D uncertain. The germline V gene has CDR1 KGHSH and CDR2 LQKENI. The CDR3 contains 13 residues. With 2 bases removed from V and 6 bases from J, the gap between germline ends came to 8 bases. The CDR3 protein is CASSPGQANEQFF. The CDR3 DNA reads TGTGCCAGCTCACCAGGGCAGGCCAATGAGCAGTTCTTC.

This clonotype has a handful of counts. The chain couples TRBV19 to TRBJ2-7; TRBD2 matches 12 bases. Germline V gives CDR1 LNHDA, CDR2 SQIVND (reference sequence). With V trimmed by 7 bases and J by 2 bases, 6 bases remained unmatched. The CDR3 extends over 15 amino acids. The CDR3 DNA reads as TGTGCCAGTACTCCCGGACTAGCGGGAACCTACGAGCAGTACTTC. It is translated as CASTPGLAGTYEQYF.

This clonotype occurred a few times. This chain joins TRBV7-2 and TRBJ2-1; D not resolved. This CDR3 has 15 residues. V dropped 5 bases and J dropped 2 bases, with 13 bases sitting between them. Germline CDR1 reads SGHTA; CDR2 reads FQGNSA. The CDR3 coding sequence is TGTGCCAGCAGCCGCAGCGAAAGCCCCTACAATGAGCAGTTCTTC. Amino acid sequence: CASSRSESPYNEQFF.

The chain carries TRBV15 and TRBJ1-2, with D perhaps TRBD1 (6 bases). The length of the CDR3 is 14 residues. V gave up 2 bases and J gave up 1 base, with 8 bases separating them. CDR1 and CDR2 (germline): LNHNV, YYDKDF (reference sequence). Here the CDR3 reads CATSRQQGNYGYTF. CDR3 DNA sequence: TGTGCCACCAGCAGACAACAGGGTAACTATGGCTACACCTTC. Supplemented by reference TRBV15 and TRBJ1-2, the full variable domain reads DAMVIQNPRYQVTQFGKPVTLSCSQTLNHNVMYWYQQKSSQAPKLLFHYYDKDFNNEADTPDNFQSRRPNTSFCFLDIRSPGLGDTAMYLCATSRQQGNYGYTFGSGTRLTVV.

This clonotype has a count of ten or more. The rearrangement links TRBV12-5 to TRBJ2-5, with TRBD2 identical over 10 bases. The CDR3 extends over 16 amino acids. Germline trimming cut 3 bases from V and 0 bases from J; bases unmatched to any gene: 4. Germline-derived CDR1 and CDR2 are LGHNT and FRNRAP. The CDR3 protein is CASGLGTSAYQETQYF. The CDR3 DNA is TGTGCTAGTGGTTTAGGGACTAGCGCATACCAAGAGACCCAGTACTTC.

This clonotype was counted ten times or more. This chain joins TRBV10-3 and TRBJ2-3; D call uncertain. Per the germline V gene, CDR1 is ENHRY and CDR2 is SYGVKD. Trimming stripped 5 bases from V and 8 bases from J, with 8 bases between. The CDR3 loop spans 11 amino acids. The CDR3 here is CAISREATQYF. In nucleotides, the CDR3 is TGTGCCATCAGTCGAGAAGCTACGCAGTATTTT.

This clonotype was detected a few times. The rearrangement joins TRBV18 to TRBJ2-7; a weak D match, TRBD1 (5 bases). CDR1 is KGHSH, CDR2 LQKENI, per germline. The length of the CDR3 is 15 residues. Trimming took 1 base from V and 3 from J, leaving 13 bases between them. CDR3 sequence reads: CASSPQSGQFYEQYF. CDR3 DNA: TGTGCCAGCTCACCACAATCCGGACAATTCTACGAGCAGTACTTC.

This clonotype was seen only a few times. The chain has TRBV12-3 or TRBV12-4 and TRBJ2-7; unclear D gene. This CDR3 spans 12 amino acids. V dropped 1 base and J dropped 13 bases, with 14 bases sitting between them. As DNA, the CDR3 is TGTGCCAGCAGTTTAGGTCGGTCGGTAGACTACTTC. Protein product: CASSLGRSVDYF.

This sequence joins TRBV11-2 and TRBJ2-6; tentatively, D is TRBD1 (5 bases). CDR1 is SGHAT and CDR2 is FQNNGV in the germline V gene. This CDR3 is built from 17 residues. V lost 0 bases and J 2 bases, leaving 11 bases between the germline ends. The CDR3 loop is CASSLDRGATGANVLTF. The CDR3 bases are TGTGCCAGCAGCTTAGATAGGGGTGCGACTGGGGCCAACGTCCTGACTTTC. Full variable domain (missing parts from reference TRBV11-2 and TRBJ2-6): EAGVAQSPRYKIIEKRQSVAFWCNPISGHATLYWYQQILGQGPKLLIQFQNNGVVDDSQLPKDRFSAERLKGVDSTLKIQPAKLEDSAVYLCASSLDRGATGANVLTFGAGSRLTVL.

This rearrangement joins TRBV9 to TRBJ2-7; 10 bases are a match to TRBD1. The V and J ends lost 3 bases and 6 bases, in that order; junction bases with no gene match: 6. CDR1 is SGDLS and CDR2 is YYNGEE in the germline V gene. This CDR3 has 14 amino acids. The CDR3 DNA follows: TGTGCCAGCAGCGCCCCCGGGACAGGGGCCGAGCAGTACTTC. It yields the protein CASSAPGTGAEQYF.

This clonotype was detected many times. The chain joins TRBV27 to TRBJ2-5; no clear D gene. The CDR3 totals 13 residues. Germline CDR1 is MNHEY and CDR2 is SMNVEV (reference sequence). V was trimmed by 0 bases and J by 5 bases, leaving 7 bases between them. CDR3 bases: TGTGCCAGCAGTTTATCTAGGGCGGAGACCCAGTACTTC. Amino acid sequence: CASSLSRAETQYF.

The rearrangement joins TRBV20-1 to TRBJ2-1; D ambiguous. V was pared by 8 bases and J by 5 bases, with 22 bases between. The CDR3 is 15 amino acids. The germline gives CDR1 DFQATT, CDR2 SNEGSKA (reference sequence). The CDR3 sequence: CSPSVGSAEDNEQFF. The CDR3 DNA sequence: TGCAGTCCCAGCGTCGGCAGCGCGGAAGACAATGAGCAGTTCTTC.

As to this clonotype: This clone may be a read error of a much larger clone one base away. This chain joins TRBV11-2 and TRBJ2-3; 16 bases agree with TRBD2. There are 18 residues in the CDR3. V lost 2 bases to trimming and J lost 5 bases; unmatched junction nucleotides: 7. Germline values: CDR1 SGHAT, CDR2 FQNNGV. The CDR3 region has the DNA TGTGCCAGCAGCTTAATTACGGGGACTAGCGGGGGGGAAGATACGCAGTATTTT. It encodes CASSLITGTSGGEDTQYF.

This clonotype showed up many times. The gene calls are TRBV10-1 and TRBJ2-3; unclear D gene. V was shortened by 5 bases and J by 6 bases, with 21 bases between the two germline ends. The CDR3 has 16 amino acids. The germline CDR1 and CDR2 sequences are WNHNN and SYGVQD (reference sequence). The CDR3 loop is CASSPGPDEPGDTQYF. CDR3 DNA sequence: TGCGCCAGCAGTCCCGGACCAGACGAACCCGGTGATACGCAGTATTTT.

This clonotype has a handful of counts. V is TRBV6-1 and J is TRBJ1-1; 10 bases line up with TRBD1. The CDR3 extends over 15 amino acids. Losses at the gene ends were 6 bases for V and 7 bases for J; bases not matched to a gene: 11. Germline lookup yields CDR1 MNHNS and CDR2 SASEGT. CDR3 DNA: TGTGCCAGCAGCCCATCCGGGACAGGGGCCTTTGAAGCTTTCTTT. This codes for CASSPSGTGAFEAFF.

This chain joins TRBV11-2 and TRBJ2-2; D is perhaps TRBD2 (5 bases). The germline gives CDR1 SGHAT, CDR2 FQNNGV. Deletions cut 5 bases from V and 4 bases from J, with 17 bases between. CDR3 length: 16 amino acids. In DNA form, the CDR3 reads TGTGCCAGCAGCCTAAGAAGGTCCGGAGGCACCGGGGAGCTGTTTTTT. Translation: CASSLRRSGGTGELFF. The entire variable domain, with the rest obtained from reference TRBV11-2 and TRBJ2-2, is as follows: EAGVAQSPRYKIIEKRQSVAFWCNPISGHATLYWYQQILGQGPKLLIQFQNNGVVDDSQLPKDRFSAERLKGVDSTLKIQPAKLEDSAVYLCASSLRRSGGTGELFFGEGSRLTVL.

For this clonotype: A junction boundary mismatches the germline segment, possibly from a read error. The chain joins TRBV12-3 or TRBV12-4 to TRBJ2-5; a possible D gene is TRBD2 (6 bases). The CDR3 loop spans 11 amino acids. The CDR3, as DNA: TGTGCCAGCAGTTCGGGGGAGACCCTGTACTTC. It codes for CASSSGETLYF.

This clonotype was recorded many times. V gene TRBV10-3 combines with J gene TRBJ2-2; 12 bases match TRBD1. Germline-derived CDR1 and CDR2 are ENHRY and SYGVKD. The CDR3 has 17 residues. Trimming took 5 bases from V and 1 from J; bases not matched to a gene: 5. Here the CDR3 DNA reads TGTGCCATCAGTTCCGGGACAGGGGGCCTGAACACCGGGGAGCTGTTTTTT. This gives the protein CAISSGTGGLNTGELFF.

This clonotype was seen a few times. The chain combines TRBV5-1 with TRBJ2-7; D unresolved. Trimming pared 0 bases from V and 12 bases from J, leaving 16 bases between. The CDR3 is 13 residues long. Germline V gives CDR1 SGHRS, CDR2 YFSETQ. CDR3 residues: CASSLDGNGDWYF. CDR3 DNA: TGCGCCAGCAGCTTGGACGGCAACGGAGACTGGTACTTC. The variable domain in full, with the rest retrieved from reference TRBV5-1 and TRBJ2-7, is KAGVTQTPRYLIKTRGQQVTLSCSPISGHRSVSWYQQTPGQGLQFLFEYFSETQRNKGNFPGRFSGRQFSNSRSEMNVSTLELGDSALYLCASSLDGNGDWYFGPGTRLTVT.

This clonotype showed up just a few times. The chain recombines TRBV7-2 with TRBJ2-1; no reliable D call. This CDR3 has 14 residues. Germline V gene lookup returns CDR1 SGHTA and CDR2 FQGNSA. V was clipped by 4 bases and J by 2 bases, with 9 bases between them. The CDR3 nucleotides read TGTGCCAGCAGCTATGCGACCCCCTACAATGAGCAGTTCTTC. Protein sequence: CASSYATPYNEQFF. Together with reference TRBV7-2 and TRBJ2-1, the CDR3 gives the full variable domain: GAGVSQSPSNKVTEKGKDVELRCDPISGHTALYWYRQSLGQGLEFLIYFQGNSAPDKSGLPSDRFSAERTGGSVSTLTIQRTQQEDSAVYLCASSYATPYNEQFFGPGTRLTVL.

This clonotype was detected a few times. The chain joins TRBV12-3 or TRBV12-4 to TRBJ2-2, with TRBD2 matching 7 bases. There are 15 residues in the CDR3. After removal of 2 bases from V and 3 bases from J, the junction contained 3 bases not matched to a gene. The CDR3 DNA reads TGTGCCAGCAGTTTAACTAGCGCCTACACCGGGGAGCTGTTTTTT. Encoded protein: CASSLTSAYTGELFF.

This clonotype occurred many times. The chain couples TRBV5-6 to TRBJ2-4, with a tentative D call TRBD1 (6 bases). Germline V lookup: CDR1 SGHDT, CDR2 YYEEEE. The germline V and J ends were trimmed by 2 bases and 9 bases, with 15 bases remaining between them. There are 14 residues in the CDR3. CDR3 nucleotides: TGTGCCAGCAGCTTCCAGACAGGTTTAGGCATTCAGTACTTC. Amino acid sequence: CASSFQTGLGIQYF.

V and J are TRBV15 and TRBJ2-1; 14 bases align to TRBD2. Germline V gives CDR1 LNHNV, CDR2 YYDKDF (reference sequence). The CDR3 covers 16 residues. V gave up 0 bases and J gave up 10 bases; unmatched junction bases: 5. The CDR3, as DNA: TGTGCCACCAGCAGAGATGGGACTAGCGGGAGAGACGAGCAGTTCTTC. The encoded protein is CATSRDGTSGRDEQFF. The entire variable domain, with the rest obtained from reference TRBV15 and TRBJ2-1, is as follows: DAMVIQNPRYQVTQFGKPVTLSCSQTLNHNVMYWYQQKSSQAPKLLFHYYDKDFNNEADTPDNFQSRRPNTSFCFLDIRSPGLGDTAMYLCATSRDGTSGRDEQFFGPGTRLTVL.

The chain combines TRBV28 with TRBJ2-7, with D possibly being TRBD2 (6 bases). The CDR3 extends over 13 amino acids. V was trimmed by 6 bases and J by 11 bases, leaving 20 bases between them. Per germline, CDR1 MDHEN and CDR2 SYDVKM. The CDR3 region has the DNA TGTGCCAGCAGCCCGTCCCCAATGGGGAGGAAGTACTTC. This gives the protein CASSPSPMGRKYF.

This clonotype showed up many times. In DNA form, the CDR3 reads TGTGCCAGCAGGCCTCAAGGGGGCTTTGGCACCGGGGAGCTGTTTTTT. Its protein product is CASRPQGGFGTGELFF. This rearrangement joins TRBV12-3 or TRBV12-4 to TRBJ2-2; 7 bases agree with TRBD1. The CDR3 runs to 16 residues. V lost 6 bases, J lost 4 bases, and 11 bases stayed unmatched.

The rearrangement uses TRBV25-1 and TRBJ2-2; D call uncertain. V was shortened by 6 bases and J by 7 bases, with 18 bases between the two germline ends. There are 15 residues in the CDR3. Germline loops: CDR1 MGHDK, CDR2 SYGVNS. DNA for the CDR3: TGTGCCAGCAGACCTCAAGGGAATACGGGCGGGGAGCTGTTTTTT. Its protein is CASRPQGNTGGELFF.

This clonotype was seen ten or more times. Here the CDR3 reads CASSEEGGLITGELFF. The CDR3 bases are TGTGCCAGCAGTGAAGAGGGGGGGCTCATCACCGGGGAGCTGTTTTTT. The V and J genes are TRBV2 and TRBJ2-2; D possibly corresponds to TRBD2 (7 bases). Germline loops: CDR1 SNHLY, CDR2 FYNNEI. Trimming cost V 1 base and J 4 bases, with 13 bases left between them. This CDR3 has 16 residues. Filled out from reference TRBV2 and TRBJ2-2, the complete variable domain reads EPEVTQTPSHQVTQMGQEVILRCVPISNHLYFYWYRQILGQKVEFLVSFYNNEISEKSEIFDDQFSVERPDGSNFTLKIRSTKLEDSAMYFCASSEEGGLITGELFFGEGSRLTVL.

V gene TRBV12-3 or TRBV12-4 combines with J gene TRBJ2-3; either TRBD1 or TRBD2 may supply D (6 bases each). V lost 3 bases and J 4 bases, leaving 14 bases between the germline ends. The CDR3 runs 15 residues. The CDR3 spells CASSLGGPIPDTQYF. DNA for the CDR3: TGTGCCAGCAGTTTGGGGGGCCCCATACCAGATACGCAGTATTTT.

This clonotype has a handful of counts. The chain is built from TRBV28 and TRBJ2-1; TRBD1 is a possible D gene (5 bases). The length of the CDR3 is 16 residues. V lost 3 bases, J lost 8 bases, and 20 bases lay in between. Germline V lookup: CDR1 MDHEN, CDR2 SYDVKM. This CDR3 reads CASSFTPGRVRDEQFF. The CDR3 DNA sequence: TGTGCCAGCAGTTTTACCCCAGGCAGGGTAAGGGATGAGCAGTTCTTC.

This clonotype was counted between two and nine times. This chain connects TRBV28 to TRBJ2-2; 8 bases fit TRBD2. Germline V lookup: CDR1 MDHEN, CDR2 SYDVKM. This CDR3 comprises 21 residues. J gave up 1 base and V 3 bases, and 19 bases lay outside the gene matches. The CDR3 is CASSLLSLQTRGRMNTGELFF. In DNA, the CDR3 is TGTGCCAGCAGTTTGCTCTCCCTCCAAACCCGCGGGAGGATGAACACCGGGGAGCTGTTTTTT.